The T cell receptor (beta chain) under discussion was sequenced for a study of T cells after yellow fever vaccination. Study summary: Fractions of limited cellularity were prepared by means of SMART-Seq v4 Ultra Low Input.

This clonotype was detected many times. Its antigen is unknown. Overall study findings and caveats: After the booster, approximately 96% of CD4 and about nine tenths of CD8 primary-response clones were re-detected.

One entry per CDR3 protein results from TCRdb running MiXCR on the 5' RACE reads. The sample holds hundreds of thousands of distinct CDR3 sequences, 6.2% seen once. The specimen was PBMCs, collected 5 days after the yellow fever booster vaccination. The clonotype was recovered from a man aged 30 to 39 who received the YFV17D yellow fever vaccine.

In nucleotides, the CDR3 is TGTGCCATCAGGGATAAAGAGACCCAGTACTTC. The encoded protein is CAIRDKETQYF. The chain is built from TRBV10-3 and TRBJ2-5; D not resolved. Germline lookup yields CDR1 ENHRY and CDR2 SYGVKD. V lost 6 bases and J lost 3, with 5 bases in between. CDR3 length: 11 amino acids.